The entry that follows covers one TCR beta chain sequence. Antigen: not known. Trimming cost V 8 bases and J 8 bases, with 12 bases left between them. The CDR3 spans 11 residues. Germline CDR1 ENHRY, CDR2 SYGVKD. This sample stems from a study of post-analysis software for immune sequencing data. Across the study: Clinical courses comprised relapsing-remitting, secondary progressive and progressive-relapsing multiple sclerosis.

The TCR beta cDNA libraries carried unique molecular identifiers. The authors obtained approximately 540,000 cDNA molecules from about 0.94 to 9.7 million T cells. Each CDR3 protein gets one entry after TCRdb re-called the PCR reads with MiXCR. Of hundreds of thousands of distinct CDR3 sequences in the sample, 59% are singletons; the top ten hold roughly 12%. Whole-study results and caveats: TRBV segments more frequent in patients than in controls numbered several and included TRBV5-6, TRBV5-1 and TRBV20-1. Controls had significantly higher normalized Chao1 diversity than multiple sclerosis patients. Strong co-clustering by F measure linked samples that shared a preparation batch.

The clonotype originates from a girl under 10 years old with multiple sclerosis. The sequenced sample consisted of blood. This chain uses TRBV10-3 with TRBJ1-2; D uncertain. The CDR3 coding sequence is TGTGCCATCGAGAACGGGGAGGGCTACACCTTC. This sequence encodes CAIENGEGYTF.